This T cell receptor beta chain appears in the sequencing data of a study of cytomegalovirus exposure and HLA in healthy donors. General study results and limits: Per a later analysis, about 17,000 TCR beta sequences showed association with HLA alleles at 0.05 false discovery rate.

The PCR had 60 Vbeta and 13 Jbeta primers. Measured with immunoSEQ multiplex PCR; TCRdb has only the in-frame clones, and not every one. This table has under 75,000 clones, about 74% appearing once. Remarks on this clone: Its cognate antigen is unknown.

J was trimmed by 3 bases and V by 4 bases; bases with no gene match: 9. Germline values: CDR1 WSHSY, CDR2 SAAADI. CDR3 size: 15 residues. This sequence was found in a human donor in good health. This chain links TRBV10-2 with TRBJ2-7; 7 bases agree with TRBD2. Sequences were obtained from PBMCs. The CDR3 DNA reads as TGCGCCAGCAGTGGGCAGACTAGCAGCCTCTACGAGCAGTACTTC. Its protein is CASSGQTSSLYEQYF.